The 31 T cell receptor beta chains given below trace back to one sample, sequenced in a study of T cell responses to AZD1222 COVID-19 vaccine. Profiling relied on immunoSEQ multiplex PCR, and the TCRdb table lists in-frame clones only, not all of them. The profile shows about 140,000 clones, around 88% of them singletons. The sequencing here drew on peripheral blood, taken on day 0 of AZD1222 vaccination. The origin of the receptors is an adult in good health.

The rearrangement joins TRBV3-1 (or the pseudogene TRBV3-2) to TRBJ2-5; a weak D match, TRBD1 (5 bases). This CDR3 is 15 amino acids long. Trimming removed 2 bases at V and 5 bases at J, with 15 bases between. CDR1 and CDR2 from the germline V gene are LGHDT and YNNKEL (reference sequence). CDR3 sequence reads: CASSQLGVTYETQYF. The CDR3 DNA sequence: TGTGCCAGCAGCCAACTAGGGGTCACTTATGAGACCCAGTACTTC.

This clone has a handful of counts. The chain couples TRBV7-9 to TRBJ1-1; D ambiguous. Germline-derived CDR1 and CDR2 are SEHNR and FQNEAQ (reference sequence). V was cut by 5 bases and J by 7 bases, with 17 bases left in between. The CDR3 extends over 14 amino acids. The CDR3 coding sequence is TGTGCCAGCAGCCTAAACCCCCCGAGCGTTGAAGCTTTCTTT. It codes for CASSLNPPSVEAFF.

This clone has just one count. The chain recombines TRBV19 with TRBJ2-7; D remains unclear. The CDR3 totals 14 residues. Trimming took off 7 bases at V and 6 bases at J, with 19 bases between the two ends. Germline V gene lookup returns CDR1 LNHDA and CDR2 SQIVND (reference sequence). In nucleotides, the CDR3 is TGTGCCAGTACCTCCCAAGATACCCCACTCGAGCAGTACTTC. Its protein is CASTSQDTPLEQYF.

The chain combines TRBV6-2 or TRBV6-3 with TRBJ2-3; D unclear. This CDR3 comprises 12 residues. Germline CDR1 and CDR2: MNHEY and SVGEGT. With 2 bases removed from V and 4 bases from J, the gap between germline ends came to 4 bases. CDR3 sequence (DNA): TGTGCCAGCAGTTACCATCCAGATACGCAGTATTTT. Translation: CASSYHPDTQYF.

The genes are TRBV3-1 (or the pseudogene TRBV3-2) and TRBJ2-1, with D unclear. The germline gives CDR1 LGHDT, CDR2 YNNKEL (reference sequence). V dropped 0 bases and J dropped 8 bases, with 5 bases sitting between them. The CDR3 consists of 12 residues. The CDR3 loop reads CASSQDTDEQFF. CDR3 sequence (DNA): TGTGCCAGCAGCCAAGATACTGATGAGCAGTTCTTC.

The chain employs TRBV7-8 and TRBJ2-5; TRBD2 is a possible D gene (5 bases). The CDR3 spans 17 residues. V was shortened by 4 bases and J by 4 bases, with 22 bases between the two germline ends. Germline V gives CDR1 SGHVS, CDR2 FQNEAQ. This chain's CDR3 is CASSSATGIRDVETQYF. In DNA, the CDR3 is TGTGCCAGCAGCTCCGCCACGGGAATCAGAGATGTAGAGACCCAGTACTTC. Drawing the rest from reference TRBV7-8 and TRBJ2-5, the complete variable domain is GAGVSQSPRYKVAKRGQDVALRCDPISGHVSLFWYQQALGQGPEFLTYFQNEAQLDKSGLPSDRFFAERPEGSVSTLKIQRTQQEDSAVYLCASSSATGIRDVETQYFGPGTRLLVL.

The genes are TRBV3-1 (or the pseudogene TRBV3-2) and TRBJ2-7; 13 nucleotides align to TRBD2. The CDR3 spans 15 residues. CDR1 is LGHDT and CDR2 is YNNKEL in the germline V gene (reference sequence). With 3 bases clipped from V and 3 bases from J, the junction kept 2 bases outside the gene matches. For the CDR3, the DNA is TGTGCCAGCAGCCAGGGACTAGCGGGACTCTACGAGCAGTACTTC. The encoded protein is CASSQGLAGLYEQYF.

This clone was picked up a small number of times. The CDR3 loop reads CASSPDPAGGVLDTQYF. CDR3 DNA sequence: TGTGCCAGCAGCCCAGATCCGGCGGGAGGGGTTCTAGATACGCAGTATTTT. The chain recombines TRBV7-2 with TRBJ2-3; 9 nucleotides line up with TRBD2. The germline gives CDR1 SGHTA, CDR2 FQGNSA. V shed 5 bases and J 5 bases; nucleotides not matched to a gene: 14. The CDR3 is made up of 17 amino acids. Using reference TRBV7-2 and TRBJ2-3 for the parts outside the CDR3, the full variable domain is GAGVSQSPSNKVTEKGKDVELRCDPISGHTALYWYRQSLGQGLEFLIYFQGNSAPDKSGLPSDRFSAERTGGSVSTLTIQRTQQEDSAVYLCASSPDPAGGVLDTQYFGPGTRLTVL.

The CDR3 here is CASSSPGNYGYTF. The CDR3, as DNA: TGTGCCAGCAGTTCCCCGGGTAACTATGGCTACACCTTC. The chain links TRBV27 to TRBJ1-2; D remains ambiguous. The length of the CDR3 is 13 residues. Germline-derived CDR1 and CDR2 are MNHEY and SMNVEV (reference sequence). V lost 4 bases and J lost 1, with 7 bases in between.

The rearrangement uses TRBV5-1 and TRBJ1-1; D gene ambiguous. Germline CDR1 is SGHRS and CDR2 is YFSETQ. Trimming shortened V by 5 bases and J by 3 bases, and 14 bases separated the two germline ends. The CDR3 covers 14 residues. The CDR3 loop reads CASSSIGGYTEAFF. In DNA, the CDR3 is TGCGCCAGCAGTAGTATCGGCGGGTACACTGAAGCTTTCTTT.

The V gene is TRBV5-4, the J gene TRBJ2-1, with TRBD2 as a possible D gene (5 bases). The CDR3 spans 14 residues. With 5 bases removed from V and 9 bases from J, the gap between germline ends came to 18 bases. Germline V gene lookup returns CDR1 SGHNT and CDR2 YYREEE (reference sequence). The CDR3 DNA follows: TGTGCCAGCAGAGGGCTGGCGGGTTTGGGTGAGCAGTTCTTC. It translates to CASRGLAGLGEQFF.

This chain joins TRBV30 and TRBJ1-1; D unclear. This CDR3 contains 11 residues. Trimming took 2 bases from V and 8 from J, leaving 9 bases between them. Germline CDR1 reads GTSNPN; CDR2 reads SVGIG (reference sequence). In DNA, the CDR3 is TGTGCCTGGAGTTTAGACCTCGAAGCTTTCTTT. It codes for CAWSLDLEAFF.

The chain couples TRBV14 to TRBJ1-1; D possibly corresponds to TRBD1 (6 bases). The CDR3 length is 17 residues. CDR1 is SGHDN and CDR2 is FVKESK in the germline V gene. V was pared by 0 bases and J by 3 bases, with 17 bases between. Here the CDR3 DNA reads TGTGCCAGCAGCCAAGATTTTGGCGTAGGGGGGGACACTGAAGCTTTCTTT. Residues: CASSQDFGVGGDTEAFF.

A note on this clone: This specimen includes other DNA sequences encoding the same CDR3. For the CDR3, the DNA is TGCGCCAGCAGCCAAGATCAGGGAAGCAATCAGCCCCAGCATTTT. This codes for CASSQDQGSNQPQHF. The rearrangement uses TRBV4-1 and TRBJ1-5; a possible D gene is TRBD1 (5 bases). In germline, CDR1 is MGHRA, CDR2 YSYEKL. This CDR3 contains 15 residues. V was shortened by 0 bases and J by 1 base, with 7 bases between the two germline ends.

The chain employs TRBV6-5 and TRBJ2-7; tentatively, D is TRBD1 (6 bases). Trimming took off 6 bases at V and 3 bases at J, with 15 bases between the two ends. CDR3 length: 14 residues. Germline V gene sequence: CDR1 MNHEY, CDR2 SVGAGI. The chain's CDR3 is CASREGEQVYEQYF. The CDR3, as DNA: TGTGCCAGCAGAGAGGGGGAGCAGGTCTACGAGCAGTACTTC.

The rearrangement uses TRBV2 and TRBJ1-2; D is unresolved. Trimming cost V 8 bases and J 2 bases, with 6 bases left between them. CDR3 size: 11 residues. The V gene's germline CDR1 is SNHLY and CDR2 FYNNEI. The CDR3 DNA sequence: TGTGCCAGCCGATCCAACTATGGCTACACCTTC. It is translated as CASRSNYGYTF. The variable domain in full, completed from reference TRBV2 and TRBJ1-2, reads EPEVTQTPSHQVTQMGQEVILRCVPISNHLYFYWYRQILGQKVEFLVSFYNNEISEKSEIFDDQFSVERPDGSNFTLKIRSTKLEDSAMYFCASRSNYGYTFGSGTRLTVV.

This chain connects TRBV9 to TRBJ1-2; a weak D match, TRBD1 (5 bases). The CDR3 runs 17 residues. Germline loops: CDR1 SGDLS, CDR2 YYNGEE. V lost 4 bases to trimming and J lost 0 bases, with 19 bases between them. CDR3 sequence: CASSQHLTRGANYGYTF. CDR3 bases: TGTGCCAGCAGCCAACATCTTACTAGGGGAGCTAACTATGGCTACACCTTC.

The genes are TRBV3-1 (or the pseudogene TRBV3-2) and TRBJ1-2; D remains unclear. V was shortened by 1 base and J by 8 bases, with 5 bases between the two germline ends. Germline values: CDR1 LGHDT, CDR2 YNNKEL (reference sequence). This CDR3 contains 11 residues. CDR3 sequence: CASSQGRGYTF. The DNA for the CDR3 is TGTGCCAGCAGCCAAGGGAGGGGCTACACCTTC.

The chain is built from TRBV5-5 and TRBJ2-3; a weak D match, TRBD2 (7 bases). The CDR3 is 15 amino acids. V lost 5 bases, J lost 3 bases, and 16 bases lay in between. Per germline, CDR1 SGHKS and CDR2 YYEKEE (reference sequence). The CDR3 region has the DNA TGTGCCAGCAGACCCACAGGGCGGGGGACAGATACGCAGTATTTT. It specifies CASRPTGRGTDTQYF.

The rearrangement uses TRBV14 and TRBJ2-2; D unclear. This CDR3 contains 14 residues. Trimming removed 0 bases at V and 5 bases at J, with 7 bases between. Germline values: CDR1 SGHDN, CDR2 FVKESK. DNA of the CDR3: TGTGCCAGCAGCCAAGATTTGCGGACCGGGGAGCTGTTTTTT. Translation: CASSQDLRTGELFF.

The chain recombines TRBV19 with TRBJ2-7; D gene unclear. The CDR3 has 13 residues. V lost 3 bases and J 1 base, leaving 7 bases between the germline ends. Germline CDR1 LNHDA, CDR2 SQIVND (reference sequence). CDR3 bases: TGTGCCAGTAGTATGGGCTTTTCCTACGAGCAGTACTTC. Its translation: CASSMGFSYEQYF.

This chain's CDR3 is CASSYQGPNTEAFF. Here the CDR3 DNA reads TGTGCCAGCAGTTATCAAGGGCCTAACACTGAAGCTTTCTTT. V and J are TRBV6-5 and TRBJ1-1; no definite D call. Germline assignment: CDR1 MNHEY and CDR2 SVGAGI. The length of the CDR3 is 14 residues. V dropped 3 bases and J dropped 2 bases, with 10 bases sitting between them.

The chain employs TRBV5-1 and TRBJ1-6; maybe TRBD1 (5 bases). CDR1 is SGHRS, CDR2 YFSETQ, per germline. Trimming took 4 bases from V and 8 from J, leaving 16 bases between them. This CDR3 is 15 amino acids long. In DNA form, the CDR3 reads TGCGCCAGCAGCCCCCGACAGACGGTAGATTCACCCCTCCACTTT. This sequence encodes CASSPRQTVDSPLHF.

The rearrangement joins TRBV6-5 to TRBJ2-3; D is undetermined. Germline CDR1 MNHEY, CDR2 SVGAGI. This CDR3 has 13 amino acids. V was trimmed by 8 bases and J by 2 bases, leaving 11 bases between them. CDR3 in DNA: TGTGCCAGCGAAGCCGCCGACACAGATACGCAGTATTTT. It codes for CASEAADTDTQYF.

V gene TRBV12-3 or TRBV12-4 combines with J gene TRBJ1-1; D gene uncertain. The CDR3 is 13 amino acids. V lost 3 bases and J lost 1, with 6 bases in between. The CDR3 reads CASSLQKNTEAFF. CDR3 in DNA: TGTGCCAGCAGTTTGCAGAAGAACACTGAAGCTTTCTTT.

This chain joins TRBV29-1 and TRBJ1-5; D unresolved. Looked up from germline, CDR1 is SQVTM and CDR2 is ANQGSEA. Trimming removed 4 bases from V and 4 bases from J, with 8 bases in between. This CDR3 has 12 amino acids. The CDR3 is CSVGQGNQPQHF. The CDR3 bases are TGCAGCGTTGGGCAAGGGAATCAGCCCCAGCATTTT.

The V call is TRBV24-1, the J call TRBJ1-1, with a possible D match to TRBD1 (5 bases). The V and J ends lost 9 bases and 4 bases respectively, with 14 bases between them. Germline V gives CDR1 KGHDR, CDR2 SFDVKD. This CDR3 spans 13 amino acids. The CDR3 protein is CATSGGEATEAFF. The CDR3 region has the DNA TGTGCCACCTCGGGGGGGGAAGCCACTGAAGCTTTCTTT.

CDR3 region: CASGLDERSAQYF. The CDR3 bases are TGTGCTAGTGGTTTGGACGAGAGGTCAGCCCAGTATTTT. The V and J genes are TRBV12-5 and TRBJ2-3; D call uncertain. This CDR3 region has 13 residues. CDR1 LGHNT and CDR2 FRNRAP come from the germline V gene. V gave up 1 base and J gave up 12 bases, with 14 bases separating them.

The V call is TRBV9, the J call TRBJ2-3, with D uncertain. The germline CDR1 and CDR2 sequences are SGDLS and YYNGEE. The V end was cut by 0 bases, the J end by 4 bases, with 6 bases between. The CDR3 has 13 residues. CDR3 protein: CASSVGAPDTQYF. For the CDR3, the DNA is TGTGCCAGCAGCGTAGGGGCCCCAGATACGCAGTATTTT.

In its sample, this clone was seen once. This chain connects TRBV9 to TRBJ2-1; 11 bases map to TRBD2. Germline trimming cut 3 bases from V and 0 bases from J; bases unmatched to any gene: 23. CDR3 size: 23 residues. CDR1 and CDR2 from the germline V gene are SGDLS and YYNGEE. CDR3 DNA: TGTGCCAGCAGCGCGGCCCCATTAAGGGGACTAGCGGCCGGCGGGAGCTCCTACAATGAGCAGTTCTTC. Translation gives CASSAAPLRGLAAGGSSYNEQFF.

The chain joins TRBV19 to TRBJ1-5; the D gene is possibly TRBD1 (6 bases). The ends were cut back, 4 bases at V and 7 bases at J, with 14 bases in the middle. The CDR3 runs to 14 residues. The germline V gene encodes CDR1 LNHDA and CDR2 SQIVND (reference sequence). CDR3 amino acids: CASSKGGLKQPQHF. CDR3 nucleotides: TGTGCCAGTAGTAAGGGGGGGCTCAAGCAGCCCCAGCATTTT.